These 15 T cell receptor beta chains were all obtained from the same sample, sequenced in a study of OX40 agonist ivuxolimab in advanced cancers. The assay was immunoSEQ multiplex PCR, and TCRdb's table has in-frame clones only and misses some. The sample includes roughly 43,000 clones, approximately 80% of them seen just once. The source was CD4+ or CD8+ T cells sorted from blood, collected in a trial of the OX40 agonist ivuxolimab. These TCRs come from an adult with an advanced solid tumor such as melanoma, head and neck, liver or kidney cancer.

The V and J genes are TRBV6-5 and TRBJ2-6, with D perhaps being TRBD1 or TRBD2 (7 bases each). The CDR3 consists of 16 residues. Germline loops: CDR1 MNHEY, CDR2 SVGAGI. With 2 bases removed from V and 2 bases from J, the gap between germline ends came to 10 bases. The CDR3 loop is CASSYQGGPGANVLTF. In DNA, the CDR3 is TGTGCCAGCAGTTACCAGGGGGGGCCTGGGGCCAACGTCCTGACTTTC.

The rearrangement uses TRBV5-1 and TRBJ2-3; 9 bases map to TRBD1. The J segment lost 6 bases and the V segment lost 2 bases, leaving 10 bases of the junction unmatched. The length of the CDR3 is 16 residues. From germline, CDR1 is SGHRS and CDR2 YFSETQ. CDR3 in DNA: TGCGCCAGCAGCTTATCCGGGACAGGGACATTGGATACGCAGTATTTT. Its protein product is CASSLSGTGTLDTQYF.

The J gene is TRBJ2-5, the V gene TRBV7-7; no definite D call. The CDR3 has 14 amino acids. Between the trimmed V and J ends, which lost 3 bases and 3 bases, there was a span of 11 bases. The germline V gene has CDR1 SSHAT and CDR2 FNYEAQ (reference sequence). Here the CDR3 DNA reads TGTGCCAGCAGCTTGTCTATAGGTGAAGAGACCCAGTACTTC. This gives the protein CASSLSIGEETQYF.

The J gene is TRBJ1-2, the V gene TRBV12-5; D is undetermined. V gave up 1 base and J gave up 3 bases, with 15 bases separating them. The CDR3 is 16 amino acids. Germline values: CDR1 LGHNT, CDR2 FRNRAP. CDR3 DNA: TGTGCTAGTGGTTTGGGGAGTGGCTCCGAAGACTATGGCTACACCTTC. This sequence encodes CASGLGSGSEDYGYTF.

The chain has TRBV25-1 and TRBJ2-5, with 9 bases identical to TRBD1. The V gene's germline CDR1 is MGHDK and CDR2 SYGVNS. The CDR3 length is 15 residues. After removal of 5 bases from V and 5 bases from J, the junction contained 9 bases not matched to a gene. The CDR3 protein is CASSPPGTGSETQYF. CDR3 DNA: TGTGCCAGCAGTCCTCCAGGGACAGGGAGCGAGACCCAGTACTTC.

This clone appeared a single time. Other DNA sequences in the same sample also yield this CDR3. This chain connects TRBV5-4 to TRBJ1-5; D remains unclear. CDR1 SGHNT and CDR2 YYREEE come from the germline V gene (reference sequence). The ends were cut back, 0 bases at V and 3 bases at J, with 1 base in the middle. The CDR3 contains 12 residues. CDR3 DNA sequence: TGTGCCAGCAGCTTGGACAATCAGCCCCAGCATTTT. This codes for CASSLDNQPQHF. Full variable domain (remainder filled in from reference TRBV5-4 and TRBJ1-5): ETGVTQSPTHLIKTRGQQVTLRCSSQSGHNTVSWYQQALGQGPQFIFQYYREEENGRGNFPPRFSGLQFPNYSSELNVNALELDDSALYLCASSLDNQPQHFGDGTRLSIL.

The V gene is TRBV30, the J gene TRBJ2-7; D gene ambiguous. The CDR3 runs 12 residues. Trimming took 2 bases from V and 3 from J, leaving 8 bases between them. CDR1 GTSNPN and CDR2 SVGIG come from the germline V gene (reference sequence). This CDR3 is CAWSFGVYEQYF. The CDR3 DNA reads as TGTGCCTGGAGTTTCGGAGTCTACGAGCAGTACTTC.

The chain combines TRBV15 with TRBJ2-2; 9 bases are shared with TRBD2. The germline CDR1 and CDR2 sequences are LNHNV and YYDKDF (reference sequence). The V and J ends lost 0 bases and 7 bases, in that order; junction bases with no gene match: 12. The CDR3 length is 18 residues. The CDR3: CATSREQAGGPDGGELFF. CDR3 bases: TGTGCCACCAGCAGAGAGCAAGCGGGGGGCCCAGACGGCGGGGAGCTGTTTTTT.

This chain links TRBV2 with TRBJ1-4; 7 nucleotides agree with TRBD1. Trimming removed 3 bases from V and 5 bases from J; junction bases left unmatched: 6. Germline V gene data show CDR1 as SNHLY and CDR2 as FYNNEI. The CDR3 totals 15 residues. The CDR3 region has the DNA TGTGCCAGCAGTGAGGCGAGGGGGCTGAATGAAAAACTGTTTTTT. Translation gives CASSEARGLNEKLFF.

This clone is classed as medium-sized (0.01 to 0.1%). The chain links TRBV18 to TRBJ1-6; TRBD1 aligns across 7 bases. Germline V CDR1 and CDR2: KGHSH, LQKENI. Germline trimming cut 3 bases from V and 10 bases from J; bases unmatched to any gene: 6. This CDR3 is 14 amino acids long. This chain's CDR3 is CASSPSGGGSPLHF. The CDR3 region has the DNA TGTGCCAGCTCACCCTCAGGGGGGGGGTCACCCCTCCACTTT.

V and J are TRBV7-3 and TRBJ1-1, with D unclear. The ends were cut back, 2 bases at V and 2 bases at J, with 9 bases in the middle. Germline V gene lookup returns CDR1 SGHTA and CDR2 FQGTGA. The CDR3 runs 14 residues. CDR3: CASSLEGFNTEAFF. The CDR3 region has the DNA TGTGCCAGCAGCTTAGAGGGCTTCAACACTGAAGCTTTCTTT.

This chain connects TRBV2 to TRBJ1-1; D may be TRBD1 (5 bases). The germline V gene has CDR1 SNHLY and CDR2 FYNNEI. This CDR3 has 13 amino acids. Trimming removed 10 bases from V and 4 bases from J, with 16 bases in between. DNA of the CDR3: TGTGCCACCGGGGCCCGGGAAGGCACTGAAGCTTTCTTT. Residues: CATGAREGTEAFF.

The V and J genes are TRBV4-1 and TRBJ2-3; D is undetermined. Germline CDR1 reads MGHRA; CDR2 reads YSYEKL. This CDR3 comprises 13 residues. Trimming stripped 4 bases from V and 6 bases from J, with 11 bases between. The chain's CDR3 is CASSLKTGDTQYF. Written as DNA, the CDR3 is TGCGCCAGCAGCCTCAAAACCGGGGATACGCAGTATTTT.

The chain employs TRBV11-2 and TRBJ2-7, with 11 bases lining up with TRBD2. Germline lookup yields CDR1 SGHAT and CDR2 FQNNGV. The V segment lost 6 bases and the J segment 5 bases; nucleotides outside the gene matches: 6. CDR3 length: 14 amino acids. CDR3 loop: CASRTSGGINEQYF. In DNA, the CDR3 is TGTGCCAGCAGAACTAGCGGGGGTATCAACGAGCAGTACTTC. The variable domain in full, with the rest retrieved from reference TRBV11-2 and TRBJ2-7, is EAGVAQSPRYKIIEKRQSVAFWCNPISGHATLYWYQQILGQGPKLLIQFQNNGVVDDSQLPKDRFSAERLKGVDSTLKIQPAKLEDSAVYLCASRTSGGINEQYFGPGTRLTVT.

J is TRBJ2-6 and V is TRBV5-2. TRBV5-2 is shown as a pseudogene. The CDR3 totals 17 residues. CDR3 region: CASNRHSTQSRANVLTF. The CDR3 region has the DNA TGTGCCAGCAACCGGCATAGTACACAAAGTCGGGCCAACGTCCTGACTTTC.